Each of the 31 T cell receptor beta chains below was sequenced from the same sample in a study of shared clonotypes between healthy human individuals. Assay: immunoSEQ multiplex PCR; the TCRdb copy retains only in-frame clones and omits some. This table holds 2,100,000 or so clones, nearly 97% found once. Sequencing input: naive CD4+ T cells sorted from blood. The subset was: CD45RA+ positively selected. Receptors originate from a man aged 18-30 years in good health.

V is TRBV13 and J is TRBJ2-7; D not resolved. CDR1 and CDR2 from the germline V gene are PRHDT and FYEKMQ (reference sequence). Trimming pared 2 bases from V and 1 base from J, leaving 12 bases between. The CDR3 is made up of 15 amino acids. CDR3 region: CASSLTAFPSYEQYF. The DNA for the CDR3 is TGTGCCAGCAGCTTAACCGCATTTCCTTCCTACGAGCAGTACTTC.

The chain uses TRBV7-3 and TRBJ2-1, with TRBD2 matching over 9 bases. V was clipped by 5 bases and J by 8 bases; unmatched bases: 4. Germline assignment: CDR1 SGHTA and CDR2 FQGTGA. CDR3 length equals 13 residues. CDR3 DNA: TGTGCCAGCAGCGAGCGGGGGGCTGATGAGCAGTTCTTC. Protein product: CASSERGADEQFF.

Note on this clone: The same CDR3 is also encoded by other DNA sequences in this sample. The V gene is TRBV5-1, the J gene TRBJ2-7; D may correspond to TRBD1 or TRBD2 (5 bases each). CDR1 and CDR2 from the germline V gene are SGHRS and YFSETQ. The length of the CDR3 is 14 residues. Trimming pared 4 bases from V and 3 bases from J, leaving 14 bases between. Written as DNA, the CDR3 is TGCGCCAGCAGCGTGACGGGACGGAGCTACGAGCAGTACTTC. Its protein is CASSVTGRSYEQYF.

This clone appeared a few times. In DNA, the CDR3 is TGTGCCAGCAGCCCTACTTTGGCTAGCGGGGATGTGCACGGTACGCAGTATTTT. Its translation: CASSPTLASGDVHGTQYF. The gene calls are TRBV7-9 and TRBJ2-3; 9 positions match TRBD2. V dropped 5 bases and J dropped 8; count of bases not matched to a gene: 20. The CDR3 length is 18 residues. In germline, CDR1 is SEHNR, CDR2 FQNEAQ (reference sequence).

This clone was seen just once. Other nucleotide sequences in the sample specify the same CDR3. The chain employs TRBV7-2 and TRBJ2-3; 7 bases are a match to TRBD2. V lost 1 base to trimming and J lost 1 base; unmatched junction nucleotides: 2. Looked up from germline, CDR1 is SGHTA and CDR2 is FQGNSA. CDR3 length: 15 amino acids. For the CDR3, the DNA is TGTGCCAGCAGCTTAGGCGGGAGCGGCACAGATACGCAGTATTTT. Amino acids: CASSLGGSGTDTQYF. Complete variable domain (other parts from reference TRBV7-2 and TRBJ2-3): GAGVSQSPSNKVTEKGKDVELRCDPISGHTALYWYRQSLGQGLEFLIYFQGNSAPDKSGLPSDRFSAERTGGSVSTLTIQRTQQEDSAVYLCASSLGGSGTDTQYFGPGTRLTVL.

This clone was detected only once. This chain links TRBV5-1 with TRBJ2-3; D call uncertain. The CDR3 covers 13 residues. V lost 7 bases and J 4 bases, leaving 13 bases between the germline ends. Germline CDR1 reads SGHRS; CDR2 reads YFSETQ. The chain's CDR3 is CASAAASADTQYF. CDR3 DNA: TGCGCCAGCGCGGCAGCGAGCGCAGATACGCAGTATTTT.

The chain carries TRBV5-1 and TRBJ1-4; D may be TRBD1 (5 bases). V lost 2 bases to trimming and J lost 5 bases, with 7 bases between them. The V gene's germline CDR1 is SGHRS and CDR2 YFSETQ. The CDR3 runs to 13 residues. CDR3 in DNA: TGCGCCAGCAGCTTACGGACAAATGAAAAACTGTTTTTT. This encodes CASSLRTNEKLFF. Full variable domain (missing parts from reference TRBV5-1 and TRBJ1-4): KAGVTQTPRYLIKTRGQQVTLSCSPISGHRSVSWYQQTPGQGLQFLFEYFSETQRNKGNFPGRFSGRQFSNSRSEMNVSTLELGDSALYLCASSLRTNEKLFFGSGTQLSVL.

The chain employs TRBV6-4 and TRBJ2-3, with D possibly matching TRBD1 (6 bases). This CDR3 is 19 amino acids long. Germline V CDR1 and CDR2: MRHNA, SNTAGT. Trimming removed 0 bases at V and 1 base at J, with 20 bases between. The CDR3: CASSDSKRGHRPRTDTQYF. CDR3 nucleotides: TGTGCCAGCAGTGACTCGAAACGGGGACACCGACCCCGCACAGATACGCAGTATTTT.

The rearrangement links TRBV5-1 to TRBJ1-4; maybe TRBD1 (6 bases). Trimming cost V 4 bases and J 7 bases, with 14 bases left between them. The CDR3 runs 14 residues. Looked up from germline, CDR1 is SGHRS and CDR2 is YFSETQ. Here the CDR3 reads CASSPGAGGEKLFF. CDR3 DNA sequence: TGCGCCAGCAGCCCAGGGGCGGGGGGTGAAAAACTGTTTTTT.

Remarks on this clone: Other DNA sequences in the sample encode the same CDR3. The chain's CDR3 is CASSLSGGNSPLHF. In DNA form, the CDR3 reads TGTGCCAGCAGCTTATCTGGGGGTAATTCACCCCTCCACTTT. The chain uses TRBV7-9 and TRBJ1-6; TRBD1 is a possible D gene (5 bases). In germline, CDR1 is SEHNR, CDR2 FQNEAQ (reference sequence). The CDR3 length is 14 residues. V was clipped by 2 bases and J by 6 bases, with 8 bases between them.

The chain joins TRBV29-1 to TRBJ2-3, with D possibly called TRBD1 or TRBD2 (5 bases each). This CDR3 region has 16 residues. The V gene lost 6 bases and the J gene lost 4 bases, with 23 bases spanning the gap. Germline V gene lookup returns CDR1 SQVTM and CDR2 ANQGSEA. The CDR3 nucleotides are TGCAGCGTCGAATCCGGGGCGACAGCCTCACCAGATACGCAGTATTTT. Translating it yields CSVESGATASPDTQYF.

To note about this clone: The identical CDR3 is also encoded by other nucleotide sequences in the sample. This chain connects TRBV7-9 to TRBJ2-1; D tentatively fits TRBD1 or TRBD2 (5 bases each). V was trimmed by 2 bases and J by 6 bases, leaving 8 bases between them. The CDR3 contains 13 residues. The V gene's germline CDR1 is SEHNR and CDR2 FQNEAQ (reference sequence). The CDR3 loop is CASSLSGGNEQFF. Written as DNA, the CDR3 is TGTGCCAGCAGCTTATCTGGGGGCAATGAGCAGTTCTTC.

The chain employs TRBV7-9 and TRBJ2-5; the D is unclear. The V end lost 4 bases, the J end lost 5 bases, and 14 bases lay between the germline ends. The CDR3 has 14 amino acids. CDR1 is SEHNR and CDR2 is FQNEAQ in the germline V gene (reference sequence). The CDR3 protein is CASSSNSIGETQYF. In nucleotides, the CDR3 is TGTGCCAGCAGCTCCAATTCGATAGGGGAGACCCAGTACTTC.

The J gene is TRBJ1-6, the V gene TRBV5-5; tentatively, D is TRBD1 (6 bases). V was cut by 5 bases and J by 8 bases, with 14 bases left in between. The CDR3 extends over 14 amino acids. Germline CDR1 SGHKS, CDR2 YYEKEE (reference sequence). The CDR3 nucleotides read TGTGCCAGCAGTACAGGGACAAGGTATTCACCCCTCCACTTT. The encoded protein is CASSTGTRYSPLHF.

This rearrangement joins TRBV6-5 to TRBJ2-7, with D unresolved. Deletions cut 6 bases from V and 4 bases from J, with 13 bases between. The CDR3 loop spans 13 amino acids. Germline loops: CDR1 MNHEY, CDR2 SVGAGI. CDR3 sequence: CASRASYLYEQYF. Here the CDR3 DNA reads TGTGCCAGCAGAGCATCCTACTTGTACGAGCAGTACTTC.

The gene calls are TRBV7-3 and TRBJ2-4, with D tentatively TRBD1 or TRBD2 (6 bases each). The CDR3 sequence is 17 residues long. Per germline, CDR1 SGHTA and CDR2 FQGTGA. V lost 5 bases to trimming and J lost 0 bases, with 17 bases between them. CDR3 amino acids: CASSPGGQGKAKNIQYF. As DNA, the CDR3 is TGTGCCAGCAGCCCCGGAGGGCAGGGGAAAGCCAAAAACATTCAGTACTTC.

The genes are TRBV6-1 and TRBJ2-7, with D possibly matching TRBD2 (5 bases). The CDR3 length is 14 residues. Germline CDR1 MNHNS, CDR2 SASEGT. Trimming removed 2 bases at V and 0 bases at J, with 8 bases between. DNA for the CDR3: TGTGCCAGCAGTGAATATGGGAGCTCCTACGAGCAGTACTTC. This translates into CASSEYGSSYEQYF.

J is TRBJ1-3 and V is TRBV6-5, with D hard to call. This CDR3 has 12 amino acids. Trimming removed 4 bases at V and 4 bases at J, with 5 bases between. Germline values: CDR1 MNHEY, CDR2 SVGAGI. The DNA of the CDR3 is TGTGCCAGCAGTTCTCTCGGAAACACCATATATTTT. Residues: CASSSLGNTIYF.

In the case of this clone: The junction does not match germline at one end; this may be a read error. This rearrangement joins TRBV5-3 to TRBJ2-6; D uncertain. TRBV5-3 is placed among ORFs of uncertain function. This CDR3 is 16 amino acids long. CDR3 loop: CARRVKTHSGANVLTF. The DNA for the CDR3 is TGTGCCAGAAGGGTAAAGACCCACTCTGGTGCCAACGTCCTGACTTTC.

The gene calls are TRBV18 and TRBJ2-7, with 9 bases matching TRBD1. In germline, CDR1 is KGHSH, CDR2 LQKENI. The V and J ends lost 8 bases and 2 bases, in that order; junction bases with no gene match: 10. The CDR3 is 15 residues long. CDR3 residues: CASRPSGTGTYEQYF. In DNA, the CDR3 is TGTGCCAGCCGACCAAGCGGGACAGGGACCTACGAGCAGTACTTC.

J is TRBJ1-4 and V is TRBV30; D is unclear. The CDR3 covers 15 residues. V lost 3 bases, J lost 8 bases, and 19 bases lay in between. CDR1 and CDR2 from the germline V gene are GTSNPN and SVGIG (reference sequence). The CDR3 reads CAWRSVQPGKEKLFF. CDR3 coding DNA: TGTGCCTGGAGGTCCGTGCAACCCGGGAAAGAAAAACTGTTTTTT.

The CDR3 spells CASSGQSGGADTQYF. CDR3 sequence (DNA): TGTGCCAGCAGTGGGCAAAGCGGGGGGGCAGATACGCAGTATTTT. This chain links TRBV2 with TRBJ2-3; 10 bases map to TRBD2. The CDR3 contains 15 residues. Per germline, CDR1 SNHLY and CDR2 FYNNEI. V was pared by 4 bases and J by 4 bases, with 5 bases of the junction left unmatched.

V is TRBV10-3 and J is TRBJ2-5; possibly TRBD2 for D (6 bases). Per the germline V gene, CDR1 is ENHRY and CDR2 is SYGVKD. The CDR3 spans 15 residues. Trimming pared 0 bases from V and 5 bases from J, leaving 13 bases between. This CDR3 reads CAISESGVAGETQYF. The CDR3 DNA is TGTGCCATCAGTGAGTCGGGAGTTGCGGGGGAGACCCAGTACTTC.

The chain uses TRBV7-3 and TRBJ2-1, with 10 bases lining up with TRBD2. The CDR3 has 17 amino acids. In germline, CDR1 is SGHTA, CDR2 FQGTGA. V dropped 5 bases and J dropped 0; count of bases not matched to a gene: 7. The CDR3 loop reads CASSGSGGALSYNEQFF. The CDR3 coding sequence is TGTGCCAGCAGCGGGAGCGGGGGGGCTCTCTCCTACAATGAGCAGTTCTTC.

The chain uses TRBV6-6 and TRBJ2-1; D possibly matches TRBD1 or TRBD2 (5 bases each). V dropped 1 base and J dropped 4 bases, with 8 bases sitting between them. CDR3 length: 14 residues. The germline CDR1 and CDR2 sequences are MNHNY and SVGAGI (reference sequence). The CDR3 reads CASSYYEGYNEQFF. The CDR3 nucleotides are TGTGCCAGCAGTTACTATGAGGGGTACAATGAGCAGTTCTTC.

The genes are TRBV7-2 and TRBJ2-7; 12 positions agree with TRBD2. Germline-derived CDR1 and CDR2 are SGHTA and FQGNSA. J was trimmed by 4 bases and V by 4 bases; bases with no gene match: 5. This CDR3 region has 15 residues. The CDR3 sequence is CASSWLAGGRYEQYF. The CDR3 nucleotides are TGTGCCAGCAGCTGGCTAGCGGGAGGGAGGTACGAGCAGTACTTC. Filled out from reference TRBV7-2 and TRBJ2-7, the complete variable domain reads GAGVSQSPSNKVTEKGKDVELRCDPISGHTALYWYRQSLGQGLEFLIYFQGNSAPDKSGLPSDRFSAERTGGSVSTLTIQRTQQEDSAVYLCASSWLAGGRYEQYFGPGTRLTVT.

The V call is TRBV11-2, the J call TRBJ2-2; TRBD2 aligns across 11 bases. Germline-derived CDR1 and CDR2 are SGHAT and FQNNGV. The CDR3 is made up of 18 amino acids. Trimming cost V 0 bases and J 5 bases; bases outside gene matches: 8. CDR3 loop: CASSLDSSSGGKTGELFF. The CDR3 nucleotides read TGTGCCAGCAGCTTAGATTCGTCTAGCGGGGGGAAAACCGGGGAGCTGTTTTTT.

V is TRBV19 and J is TRBJ1-4, with D uncertain. Trimming pared 3 bases from V and 8 bases from J, leaving 13 bases between. The CDR3 is made up of 14 amino acids. Germline V lookup: CDR1 LNHDA, CDR2 SQIVND (reference sequence). CDR3 coding DNA: TGTGCCAGTAGTATGACAATCTTAGACGAAAAACTGTTTTTT. Protein: CASSMTILDEKLFF.

This chain links TRBV10-2 with TRBJ2-7; TRBD2 agrees at 7 bases. The germline gives CDR1 WSHSY, CDR2 SAAADI. Trimming at V came to 5 bases and at J to 4 bases, leaving 8 bases not matched to a gene. This CDR3 has 14 amino acids. The CDR3 spells CASSLTGTTYEQYF. The DNA of the CDR3 is TGCGCCAGCAGTTTAACCGGGACTACTTACGAGCAGTACTTC.

On this clone itself: The same CDR3 is also encoded by other DNA sequences in this sample. The chain is built from TRBV2 and TRBJ2-7; 8 nucleotides match TRBD1. V shed 11 bases and J 3 bases; nucleotides not matched to a gene: 6. The CDR3 is 12 residues long. The germline CDR1 and CDR2 sequences are SNHLY and FYNNEI. DNA for the CDR3: TGTGCCGGAAGGACAGGGAGCTACGAGCAGTACTTC. Encoded protein: CAGRTGSYEQYF.

The chain is built from TRBV19 and TRBJ2-3; maybe TRBD1 (5 bases). Per the germline V gene, CDR1 is LNHDA and CDR2 is SQIVND (reference sequence). V dropped 5 bases and J dropped 5 bases, with 14 bases sitting between them. The CDR3 length is 14 residues. The CDR3 nucleotides read TGTGCCAGTAGTCCGGGCAGGGAAGGAGATACGCAGTATTTT. Amino acid sequence: CASSPGREGDTQYF. Together with reference TRBV19 and TRBJ2-3, the CDR3 gives the full variable domain: DGGITQSPKYLFRKEGQNVTLSCEQNLNHDAMYWYRQDPGQGLRLIYYSQIVNDFQKGDIAEGYSVSREKKESFPLTVTSAQKNPTAFYLCASSPGREGDTQYFGPGTRLTVL.